This T cell receptor (beta chain) was sequenced during a study of early T cells in non-severe SARS-CoV-2 infection. TCRdb analysed the 5' RACE reads with MiXCR anew, one entry per CDR3 protein. This sample carries 35,000 to 45,000 distinct CDR3 sequences, approximately 6.5% of them seen once, and the ten largest clones take less than 25%. Study observations and caveats: Matching against VDJdb likely underestimated virus-specific expansions, favoring anti-spike CD8.

This clonotype was detected a few times. Its specificity is unknown. The CDR3 totals 16 residues. Germline V gives CDR1 DFQATT, CDR2 SNEGSKA (reference sequence). V was trimmed by 5 bases and J by 0 bases, leaving 19 bases between them. The chain couples TRBV20-1 to TRBJ1-1, with D tentatively TRBD1 (5 bases). The material was whole blood, obtained at baseline. The TCR originated in an adult who was a healthcare worker with PCR-confirmed SARS-CoV-2 infection or an uninfected control (not recorded which). The CDR3 loop is CSALQNRGRMNTEAFF. The CDR3 nucleotides read TGCAGTGCTCTTCAAAACCGGGGACGGATGAACACTGAAGCTTTCTTT.